Below are 10 T cell receptor beta chains sequenced from a single sample in a study of T-cell reconstitution after alpha-beta-depleted transplantation in children. Construction of the TCRbeta library involved unique molecular identifiers. From the PCR reads, TCRdb called clonotypes with MiXCR, one entry per CDR3 protein. Of a few hundred thousand distinct CDR3 sequences listed, 27% are singletons. Sequenced here: PBMCs, sampled before TCRalphabeta/CD19-depleted stem cell transplant. Every receptor here comes from a boy in the first two years of life with Wiskott-Aldrich syndrome, due to receive a stem cell transplant.

This chain uses TRBV20-1 with TRBJ2-3; tentatively, D is TRBD2 (8 bases). This CDR3 has 17 amino acids. CDR1 and CDR2 (germline): DFQATT, SNEGSKA (reference sequence). Trimming cost V 5 bases and J 1 base, with 22 bases left between them. Written as DNA, the CDR3 is TGCAGTGCTCCGGGACAGTGGAGCGGGAGAGGCACAGATACGCAGTATTTT. This gives the protein CSAPGQWSGRGTDTQYF.

The V call is TRBV28, the J call TRBJ2-7; D is uncertain. The germline CDR1 and CDR2 sequences are MDHEN and SYDVKM. The CDR3 has 15 amino acids. The V and J ends lost 4 bases and 2 bases respectively, with 15 bases between them. The CDR3 sequence is CASSSHSLGAYEQYF. As DNA, the CDR3 is TGTGCCAGCAGTTCTCACAGTTTGGGCGCCTACGAGCAGTACTTC.

The gene calls are TRBV6-1 and TRBJ1-2; D unclear. There are 14 residues in the CDR3. The ends were cut back, 1 base at V and 4 bases at J, with 10 bases in the middle. From germline, CDR1 is MNHNS and CDR2 SASEGT. As DNA, the CDR3 is TGTGCCAGCAGTGAAGACAGTCTCTCCTATGGCTACACCTTC. This codes for CASSEDSLSYGYTF.

This chain connects TRBV29-1 to TRBJ2-7, with TRBD2 matching 12 bases. CDR1 and CDR2 (germline): SQVTM, ANQGSEA. The length of the CDR3 is 15 residues. Unmatched junction bases numbered 8, after V lost 7 bases and J lost 1 base. The CDR3 region has the DNA TGCAGCGCCGTCCACGGACTAGCGGGATCCTACGAGCAGTACTTC. It translates to CSAVHGLAGSYEQYF.

V and J are TRBV14 and TRBJ2-1; tentatively, D is TRBD2 (6 bases). CDR3 length: 17 amino acids. V shed 4 bases and J shed 0 bases, with 16 bases lying between them. CDR1 is SGHDN and CDR2 is FVKESK in the germline V gene. This CDR3 is CASSLKVARGSYNEQFF. The CDR3 coding sequence is TGTGCCAGCAGCCTAAAAGTAGCGCGGGGCTCCTACAATGAGCAGTTCTTC. Complete variable domain (other parts from reference TRBV14 and TRBJ2-1): EAGVTQFPSHSVIEKGQTVTLRCDPISGHDNLYWYRRVMGKEIKFLLHFVKESKQDESGMPNNRFLAERTGGTYSTLKVQPAELEDSGVYFCASSLKVARGSYNEQFFGPGTRLTVL.

DNA of the CDR3: TGTGCCAGCGGGAGAGGCGGGGAGCTGTTTTTT. It yields the protein CASGRGGELFF. The chain employs TRBV6-6 and TRBJ2-2; tentatively, D is TRBD2 (5 bases). Germline CDR1 MNHNY, CDR2 SVGAGI (reference sequence). The CDR3 is made up of 11 amino acids. V was cut by 8 bases and J by 7 bases, with 8 bases left in between.

This clonotype has just one count. The chain couples TRBV3-1 to TRBJ2-3, with D tentatively TRBD1 (6 bases). Trimming removed 6 bases at V and 6 bases at J, with 31 bases between. The CDR3 runs 19 residues. Germline CDR1 reads LGHDT; CDR2 reads YNNKEL (reference sequence). CDR3 sequence (DNA): TGTGCCAGCAGACGTGGTTTAGCTTCCAGGCAGGGGTTCAGGGATACGCAGTATTTT. Translation gives CASRRGLASRQGFRDTQYF.

The chain has TRBV9 and TRBJ2-5; no clear D gene. Germline loops: CDR1 SGDLS, CDR2 YYNGEE. This CDR3 is built from 13 residues. The V gene lost 0 bases and the J gene lost 0 bases, with 3 bases spanning the gap. The CDR3 region is CASSVADQETQYF. As DNA, the CDR3 is TGTGCCAGCAGCGTAGCAGACCAAGAGACCCAGTACTTC.

This clonotype was found a few times. The gene calls are TRBV5-1 and TRBJ2-3; D gene ambiguous. Germline-derived CDR1 and CDR2 are SGHRS and YFSETQ. V lost 0 bases and J lost 3, with 14 bases in between. This CDR3 comprises 16 residues. For the CDR3, the DNA is TGCGCCAGCAGCTTGGCGGGTTGGGGTCTGACAGATACGCAGTATTTT. The encoded protein is CASSLAGWGLTDTQYF. The full variable domain, in which reference TRBV5-1 and TRBJ2-3 provide the parts outside the CDR3, is KAGVTQTPRYLIKTRGQQVTLSCSPISGHRSVSWYQQTPGQGLQFLFEYFSETQRNKGNFPGRFSGRQFSNSRSEMNVSTLELGDSALYLCASSLAGWGLTDTQYFGPGTRLTVL.

This clonotype turned up a few times. The chain is built from TRBV27 and TRBJ2-2, with D perhaps TRBD2 (6 bases). There are 17 residues in the CDR3. With 4 bases removed from V and 0 bases from J, the gap between germline ends came to 15 bases. Germline V gene data show CDR1 as MNHEY and CDR2 as SMNVEV (reference sequence). The chain's CDR3 is CASSSFTGSSNTGELFF. CDR3 DNA sequence: TGTGCCAGCAGTTCTTTTACCGGGAGTTCGAACACCGGGGAGCTGTTTTTT.